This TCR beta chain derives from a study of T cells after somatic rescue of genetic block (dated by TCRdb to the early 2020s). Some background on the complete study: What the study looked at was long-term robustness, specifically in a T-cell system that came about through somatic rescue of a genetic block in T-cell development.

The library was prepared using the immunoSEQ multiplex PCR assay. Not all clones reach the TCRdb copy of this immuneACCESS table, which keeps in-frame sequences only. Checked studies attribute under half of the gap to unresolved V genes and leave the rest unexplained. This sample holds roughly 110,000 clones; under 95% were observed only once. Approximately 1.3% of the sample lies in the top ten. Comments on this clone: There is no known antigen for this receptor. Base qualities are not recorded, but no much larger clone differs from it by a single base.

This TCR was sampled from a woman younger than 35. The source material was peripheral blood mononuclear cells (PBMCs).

Here the CDR3 is given as CASTFSQGQPQHF. The sequence in DNA is TGTGCCAGCACTTTCTCACAGGGACAGCCCCAGCATTTT. The V and J segments used are TRBV27 and TRBJ1-5; the D gene is perhaps TRBD1, on 6 matching bases. The cysteine opens and the phenylalanine closes a CDR3 of 13 amino acids. Just CDR3 DNA is preserved here, 39 bases in frame from base 1. V was cut back by 7 bases and J by 7 bases, leaving a gap of 14 bases between them. Reading the germline V gene (reference sequence) gives CDR1 MNHEY and CDR2 SMNVEV.